What follows are 17 T cell receptor beta chains derived from one specimen sequenced in a study of response to subunit inactivated influenza vaccine. MiXCR was run by TCRdb on the RT-PCR reads, yielding one entry per CDR3 protein. The sample shows 750,000 to 850,000 distinct CDR3 sequences, approximately 17% of them seen only once. The sequenced sample was PBMCs from blood, obtained roughly 5 days after vaccination. These receptors all stem from a man aged 50 to 60 who received an inactivated influenza vaccine.

This clonotype appeared a few times. V gene TRBV2 combines with J gene TRBJ2-1, with 8 bases lining up with TRBD2. V trimming: 3 bases; J trimming: 6 bases; junction bases outside the gene matches: 7. In germline, CDR1 is SNHLY, CDR2 FYNNEI. The CDR3 has 15 amino acids. CDR3 sequence reads: CASSEGRTSLNEQFF. The CDR3 DNA sequence: TGTGCCAGCAGTGAGGGTAGGACTAGCCTCAATGAGCAGTTCTTC.

Ten or more counts support this clonotype. The chain joins TRBV7-8 to TRBJ2-5; 7 bases line up with TRBD2. V shed 7 bases, J shed 1 base, and the junction held 21 bases outside the gene matches. The CDR3 is 19 amino acids. Germline assignment: CDR1 SGHVS and CDR2 FQNEAQ. CDR3 nucleotides: TGTGCCAGCATCCGCAACCTTCTGACTAGCAGACCACCCCAAGAGACCCAGTACTTC. Translation: CASIRNLLTSRPPQETQYF. Full variable domain (remainder filled in from reference TRBV7-8 and TRBJ2-5): GAGVSQSPRYKVAKRGQDVALRCDPISGHVSLFWYQQALGQGPEFLTYFQNEAQLDKSGLPSDRFFAERPEGSVSTLKIQRTQQEDSAVYLCASIRNLLTSRPPQETQYFGPGTRLLVL.

The chain recombines TRBV30 with TRBJ2-2, with a tentative D call TRBD1 (8 bases). The V gene's germline CDR1 is GTSNPN and CDR2 SVGIG (reference sequence). V shed 4 bases and J shed 7 bases, with 13 bases lying between them. This CDR3 spans 13 amino acids. The CDR3 nucleotides are TGTGCCTGGAATACAGGGGGGGTCGGGGAGCTGTTTTTT. Its protein is CAWNTGGVGELFF. The complete variable domain, with remaining parts taken from reference TRBV30 and TRBJ2-2, reads SQTIHQWPATLVQPVGSPLSLECTVEGTSNPNLYWYRQAAGRGLQLLFYSVGIGQISSEVPQNLSASRPQDRQFILSSKKLLLSDSGFYLCAWNTGGVGELFFGEGSRLTVL.

The gene calls are TRBV15 and TRBJ1-1; 9 nucleotides match TRBD1. Germline-derived CDR1 and CDR2 are LNHNV and YYDKDF (reference sequence). The CDR3 extends over 17 amino acids. The trim removed 1 base at V and 3 bases at J, leaving 9 bases unmatched. The CDR3 region is CATSRGWSTGGHTEAFF. The CDR3 region has the DNA TGTGCCACCAGCAGAGGGTGGTCTACAGGGGGCCACACTGAAGCTTTCTTT.

This clonotype was seen a single time. This rearrangement joins TRBV15 to TRBJ1-5; D is perhaps TRBD1 (6 bases). Trimming took 5 bases from V and 3 from J, leaving 8 bases between them. CDR3 size: 13 residues. Germline CDR1 and CDR2: LNHNV and YYDKDF (reference sequence). CDR3 residues: CATSDRSNQPQHF. Written as DNA, the CDR3 is TGTGCCACCAGCGACAGGTCCAATCAGCCCCAGCATTTT.

The gene calls are TRBV7-2 and TRBJ2-1; 7 positions match TRBD2. Germline CDR1 reads SGHTA; CDR2 reads FQGNSA. CDR3 length: 14 residues. Trimming took 0 bases from V and 10 from J; bases not matched to a gene: 6. CDR3 coding DNA: TGTGCCAGCAGCTTAGCGTCTCAAGCGGGGGAGCAGTTCTTC. Translating gives CASSLASQAGEQFF.

The table lists this clonotype with a count of one. This chain joins TRBV5-1 and TRBJ1-4; tentatively, D is TRBD1 (6 bases). This CDR3 region has 14 residues. Trimming pared 4 bases from V and 6 bases from J, leaving 13 bases between. Germline V gene sequence: CDR1 SGHRS, CDR2 YFSETQ. CDR3 amino acids: CASSPPGTHEKLFF. In DNA form, the CDR3 reads TGCGCCAGCAGCCCCCCCGGGACACATGAAAAACTGTTTTTT.

The table lists this clonotype with a few counts. The J gene is TRBJ2-1, the V gene TRBV7-6; D perhaps matches TRBD2 (5 bases). V lost 7 bases, J lost 4 bases, and 23 bases lay in between. The CDR3 extends over 17 amino acids. Germline V gene sequence: CDR1 SGHVS, CDR2 FNYEAQ. DNA for the CDR3: TGTGCCAGCAAACGGGCCCCTGCGGGCGGGCGATACAATGAGCAGTTCTTC. It specifies CASKRAPAGGRYNEQFF.

This chain connects TRBV4-2 to TRBJ2-1, with TRBD2 identical over 9 bases. The V gene end was trimmed by 3 bases and the J gene end by 2 bases; junction bases not matched to a gene: 8. CDR1 LGHNA and CDR2 YNFKEQ come from the germline V gene. The CDR3 has 17 amino acids. CDR3 bases: TGTGCCAGCAGCCACCCTAGCGGGACCCCAACCTACAATGAGCAGTTCTTC. Protein: CASSHPSGTPTYNEQFF.

The sample holds a few counts of this clonotype. The chain couples TRBV7-2 to TRBJ2-3, with a weak D call TRBD2 (6 bases). CDR1 and CDR2 from the germline V gene are SGHTA and FQGNSA. Trimming stripped 5 bases from V and 1 base from J, with 16 bases between. This CDR3 has 16 residues. The CDR3 DNA sequence: TGTGCCAGCAGCCCACCTGGGACTGGCCGCACAGATACGCAGTATTTT. Residues: CASSPPGTGRTDTQYF. Looking up the rest from reference TRBV7-2 and TRBJ2-3 gives the full variable domain: GAGVSQSPSNKVTEKGKDVELRCDPISGHTALYWYRQSLGQGLEFLIYFQGNSAPDKSGLPSDRFSAERTGGSVSTLTIQRTQQEDSAVYLCASSPPGTGRTDTQYFGPGTRLTVL.

The chain links TRBV9 to TRBJ1-2; 7 bases agree with TRBD1. The CDR3 contains 14 residues. Per the germline V gene, CDR1 is SGDLS and CDR2 is YYNGEE. V shed 2 bases and J 0 bases; nucleotides not matched to a gene: 1. CDR3 nucleotides: TGTGCCAGCAGCGTGGACAGGACTAACTATGGCTACACCTTC. Encoded protein: CASSVDRTNYGYTF.

The sample holds a few counts of this clonotype. V and J are TRBV20-1 and TRBJ2-7; no definite D call. Germline CDR1 is DFQATT and CDR2 is SNEGSKA (reference sequence). The CDR3 has 15 residues. Trimming shortened V by 2 bases and J by 1 base, and 15 bases separated the two germline ends. The CDR3 DNA sequence: TGCAGTGCTAGATTGCCAGGAACTATTTCCTACGAGCAGTACTTC. Amino acid sequence: CSARLPGTISYEQYF.

This clonotype has a handful of counts. The chain is built from TRBV20-1 and TRBJ2-1; 7 bases agree with TRBD2. This CDR3 contains 15 residues. J was trimmed by 0 bases and V by 3 bases; bases with no gene match: 5. Germline CDR1 reads DFQATT; CDR2 reads SNEGSKA (reference sequence). The CDR3 sequence is CSARGGESSYNEQFF. DNA for the CDR3: TGCAGTGCTAGGGGAGGGGAGAGCTCCTACAATGAGCAGTTCTTC.

CDR3 residues: CASSPPGRGAFF. CDR3 DNA sequence: TGTGCCAGCAGCCCCCCGGGCAGGGGGGCTTTCTTT. The chain couples TRBV7-2 to TRBJ1-1; 7 positions match TRBD1. After removal of 5 bases from V and 11 bases from J, the junction contained 8 bases not matched to a gene. Germline V CDR1 and CDR2: SGHTA, FQGNSA. This CDR3 comprises 12 residues.

The CDR3 DNA follows: TGTGCCAGCATTCAACCCGGGGGGAGGCCCTACGAGCAGTACTTC. Amino acids: CASIQPGGRPYEQYF. This chain connects TRBV6-2 or TRBV6-3 to TRBJ2-7; 7 bases fit TRBD2. J gave up 2 bases and V 7 bases, and 11 bases lay outside the gene matches. Per the germline V gene, CDR1 is MNHEY and CDR2 is SVGEGT. The CDR3 sequence is 15 residues long.

The gene calls are TRBV6-1 and TRBJ2-3; 13 bases align to TRBD2. This CDR3 spans 17 amino acids. Germline CDR1 reads MNHNS; CDR2 reads SASEGT. The junction had 7 bases not matched to a gene; V was cut back by 6 bases and J by 1 base. This CDR3 reads CASSRTSGGQGTDTQYF. CDR3 DNA: TGTGCCAGCAGCCGGACTAGCGGGGGCCAGGGCACAGATACGCAGTATTTT.

Comments on this clonotype: At one of its ends the junction is not consistent with the germline gene, which may arise from a read error. This chain joins TRBV7-9 and TRBJ2-5, with 8 bases lining up with TRBD2. The germline gives CDR1 SEHNR, CDR2 FQNEAQ (reference sequence). The CDR3 has 16 amino acids. The CDR3 sequence: CTSSFVSGRGGETQYF. The CDR3 DNA is TGTACCAGCAGCTTCGTCAGCGGGAGAGGCGGGGAGACCCAGTACTTC.